The clone carrying this T cell receptor beta chain showed up just once. Per the authors' pipeline: Amplified reference gene primers provided the basis for estimating nucleated cell counts. Sequencing was performed with immunoSEQ multiplex PCR; in TCRdb, only in-frame clones are kept and a portion is missing. The V and J calls and clone size are taken from that table; D and trimming were inferred from the DNA. Here the sample spans roughly 70,000 clones, 60% to 85% being singletons. The data originate from a study of blood T cell repertoires in COVID-19. Across the study: The samples span acute and convalescent COVID-19 from the United States, Italy and Spain.

The CDR3 runs 13 residues. CDR1 is SNHLY, CDR2 FYNNEI, per germline. Trimming took off 3 bases at V and 0 bases at J, with 6 bases between the two ends. The J gene is TRBJ2-7, the V gene TRBV2, with a possible D match to TRBD2 (5 bases). The sequenced sample was peripheral blood. The receptor was derived from a man in his sixties or seventies with acute or convalescent COVID-19. The CDR3 loop reads CASSDGLSYEQYF. CDR3 in DNA: TGTGCCAGCAGTGATGGACTCTCCTACGAGCAGTACTTC. Looking up the rest from reference TRBV2 and TRBJ2-7 gives the full variable domain: EPEVTQTPSHQVTQMGQEVILRCVPISNHLYFYWYRQILGQKVEFLVSFYNNEISEKSEIFDDQFSVERPDGSNFTLKIRSTKLEDSAMYFCASSDGLSYEQYFGPGTRLTVT.